This T cell receptor (beta chain) is from a study of molecular identifiers for immune sequencing clone quantification. Study-wide results and caveats: In CMV-specific effectors, clones above 20 copies held over 99% of molecules; naive, under 1%.

Listed TCR primers, together with previously described methods, were used for the bulk TCR libraries. TCRdb passed the PCR reads through MiXCR, listing each CDR3 protein once. The sample includes around 100,000 distinct CDR3 sequences, 30% to 35% seen only once; the top ten take over 8%. This clonotype was seen a single time. Its cognate antigen is unknown. The final CDR3 position lacks the conserved phenylalanine or tryptophan, pointing to a likely read error. V was pared by 3 bases and J by 7 bases, with 3 bases of the junction left unmatched. Germline V CDR1 and CDR2: MGHRA, YSYEKL. The CDR3 runs to 14 residues. Libraries used about 18,000 to 1,000,000 sorted naive CD8 T cells and 10%, 30% or 50% RNA input. Sorting recovered naive CD8 T cells on a CD8+CD4-CCR7+CD45RA+ profile.

This chain connects TRBV4-1 to TRBJ2-1, with TRBD2 matching 10 bases. Sequencing used naive CD8+ T cells from blood, with Jurkat cell RNA spiked in. Subset meaning: FACS-sorted CD8+CD4-CCR7+CD45RA+ naive T cells. This sequence was found in a human donor in good health. Some libraries in this study had Jurkat cell RNA spiked in. Here the CDR3 reads CASSQGLAQNEQFY. CDR3 coding DNA: TGCGCCAGCAGCCAGGGACTAGCGCAAAATGAGCAGTTCTAC.